The entry that follows covers one TCR beta chain sequence. Its antigen is currently unknown. Each donor was healthy, and each was a bone marrow donor. The data were obtained in a study of cytomegalovirus exposure and HLA in healthy donors. Study observations and caveats: Most of the CMV-associated TCR beta chains (in a later analysis) appeared to be HLA-restricted. It emerged from a later analysis that several of the most significant clusters appeared to be linked to common viral pathogens.

60 Vbeta and 13 Jbeta primers were used in PCR. The assay was immunoSEQ multiplex PCR, and TCRdb's table has in-frame clones only and misses some. The sample consists of 200,000 to 250,000 clones, approximately 82% of them appearing once. The sequencing sample was made of PBMCs. The clonotype comes from a woman aged 60-75 years in good health and CMV-seropositive.

CDR3 in DNA: TGTGCCAGCAGCCCCCTAACTAGCGAAGAGACCCAGTACTTC. Protein product: CASSPLTSEETQYF. J is TRBJ2-5 and V is TRBV4-2; 7 positions match TRBD2. Germline CDR1 and CDR2: LGHNA and YNFKEQ. J was trimmed by 3 bases and V by 4 bases; bases with no gene match: 5. This CDR3 spans 14 amino acids.